These 27 T cell receptor beta chains were all obtained from the same sample, sequenced in a study of shared clonotypes between healthy human individuals. Positive CCR7 selection of CD45RO-negative cells yielded the naive CD8 cells, and terminally differentiated effector memory CD45RA+ cells were excluded. Sequencing was performed with immunoSEQ multiplex PCR; in TCRdb, only in-frame clones are kept and a portion is missing. The sample includes 1.5 million to 2.5 million clones, less than 95% seen only once; the top ten take under 1.5%. The sample comprised naive CD8+ T cells sorted from blood. The receptor source for this set is a man in his late teens or twenties in good health.

Regarding this clone: Other nucleotide sequences from this sample produce the same CDR3. The V gene is TRBV6-5, the J gene TRBJ2-2; D may be TRBD1 (5 bases). Looked up from germline, CDR1 is MNHEY and CDR2 is SVGAGI. The CDR3 consists of 14 residues. V was trimmed by 0 bases and J by 5 bases, leaving 7 bases between them. The CDR3 DNA is TGTGCCAGCAGTTACTCTAAGGGGACCGGGGAGCTGTTTTTT. Translating gives CASSYSKGTGELFF.

As to this clone: Mismatch with germline at one junction end may stem from a read error. This chain joins TRBV15 and TRBJ1-4, with D perhaps matching TRBD1 (5 bases). The germline gives CDR1 LNHNV, CDR2 YYDKDF (reference sequence). The CDR3 loop spans 13 amino acids. In nucleotides, the CDR3 is TGTGCCACCAGCAGTGAGCCCCGGGGGACGACGGGGTTT. It yields the protein CATSSEPRGTTGF.

This chain connects TRBV13 to TRBJ2-7, with 11 bases lining up with TRBD2. The CDR3 loop spans 14 amino acids. V was pared by 0 bases and J by 7 bases, with 2 bases of the junction left unmatched. The germline gives CDR1 PRHDT, CDR2 FYEKMQ (reference sequence). The CDR3 DNA follows: TGTGCCAGCAGCTTAGGACTAGCGGGAGCTGAGCAGTACTTC. Residues: CASSLGLAGAEQYF. Full variable domain (rest looked up from reference TRBV13 and TRBJ2-7): AAGVIQSPRHLIKEKRETATLKCYPIPRHDTVYWYQQGPGQDPQFLISFYEKMQSDKGSIPDRFSAQQFSDYHSELNMSSLELGDSALYFCASSLGLAGAEQYFGPGTRLTVT.

The chain links TRBV9 to TRBJ2-3, with TRBD1 as a possible D gene (6 bases). Trimming took 2 bases from V and 4 from J, leaving 8 bases between them. Germline CDR1 is SGDLS and CDR2 is YYNGEE. The CDR3 has 13 residues. This chain's CDR3 is CASSVDSPDTQYF. CDR3 sequence (DNA): TGTGCCAGCAGCGTGGACAGTCCAGATACGCAGTATTTT.

The chain links TRBV4-1 to TRBJ2-5; 10 nucleotides match TRBD1. CDR3 size: 15 residues. Looked up from germline, CDR1 is MGHRA and CDR2 is YSYEKL. The junction had 6 bases not matched to a gene; V was cut back by 4 bases and J by 4 bases. CDR3 bases: TGCGCCAGCAGCCTATTTGGACAGGGGGGAGAGACCCAGTACTTC. This sequence encodes CASSLFGQGGETQYF.

The rearrangement joins TRBV6-5 to TRBJ2-7; 8 nucleotides align to TRBD1. V lost 0 bases to trimming and J lost 11 bases; unmatched junction nucleotides: 12. This CDR3 comprises 15 residues. Looked up from germline, CDR1 is MNHEY and CDR2 is SVGAGI. The CDR3 sequence is CASSYSGDRSRSEYF. The CDR3 nucleotides are TGTGCCAGCAGTTACTCGGGGGACAGGTCCCGATCTGAGTACTTC.

V and J are TRBV11-2 and TRBJ1-3; D is uncertain. V lost 9 bases to trimming and J lost 0 bases, with 6 bases between them. Germline CDR1 SGHAT, CDR2 FQNNGV. The CDR3 extends over 12 amino acids. The CDR3 loop reads CASRLSGNTIYF. In nucleotides, the CDR3 is TGTGCCAGTCGACTCTCTGGAAACACCATATATTTT.

This clone showed up just once. The chain employs TRBV28 and TRBJ1-6, with no clear D. V was cut by 2 bases and J by 7 bases, with 12 bases left in between. The germline V gene encodes CDR1 MDHEN and CDR2 SYDVKM. The CDR3 has 15 amino acids. CDR3 nucleotide sequence: TGTGCCAGCAGTTTAGTGTACAGTCAAAATTCACCCCTCCACTTT. Protein product: CASSLVYSQNSPLHF.

The chain links TRBV4-3 to TRBJ1-1, with 8 bases identical to TRBD1. Trimming at V came to 3 bases and at J to 4 bases, leaving 4 bases not matched to a gene. Germline V CDR1 and CDR2: LGHNA, YSLEER. This CDR3 has 14 residues. The DNA for the CDR3 is TGCGCCAGCAGCCACAGGGGGCTGACCACTGAAGCTTTCTTT. Protein: CASSHRGLTTEAFF.

The genes are TRBV5-6 and TRBJ2-1, with D unresolved. Germline lookup yields CDR1 SGHDT and CDR2 YYEEEE. The CDR3 totals 16 residues. Trimming took 0 bases from V and 10 from J, leaving 20 bases between them. CDR3 nucleotides: TGTGCCAGCAGCTTGGCTCGGAAAGGGATCGTAGGGGAGCAGTTCTTC. As protein: CASSLARKGIVGEQFF. The variable domain in full, completed from reference TRBV5-6 and TRBJ2-1, reads DAGVTQSPTHLIKTRGQQVTLRCSPKSGHDTVSWYQQALGQGPQFIFQYYEEEERQRGNFPDRFSGHQFPNYSSELNVNALLLGDSALYLCASSLARKGIVGEQFFGPGTRLTVL.

As regards this clone: Other DNA sequences in this sample translate to the same CDR3. The chain has TRBV4-3 and TRBJ2-7; D not certain. The CDR3 has 15 amino acids. The germline CDR1 and CDR2 sequences are LGHNA and YSLEER. V was clipped by 0 bases and J by 0 bases, with 9 bases between them. The CDR3 protein is CASSQEGSSSYEQYF. The CDR3 DNA reads TGCGCCAGCAGCCAAGAGGGCAGCAGCTCCTACGAGCAGTACTTC.

The chain is built from TRBV7-2 and TRBJ2-5; 12 positions match TRBD2. Germline assignment: CDR1 SGHTA and CDR2 FQGNSA. Germline trimming cut 3 bases from V and 0 bases from J; bases unmatched to any gene: 11. The CDR3 length is 19 residues. This CDR3 is CASSFPLAGGGENQETQYF. The CDR3 nucleotides read TGTGCCAGCAGCTTCCCACTAGCGGGAGGAGGGGAAAACCAAGAGACCCAGTACTTC. Looking up the rest from reference TRBV7-2 and TRBJ2-5 gives the full variable domain: GAGVSQSPSNKVTEKGKDVELRCDPISGHTALYWYRQSLGQGLEFLIYFQGNSAPDKSGLPSDRFSAERTGGSVSTLTIQRTQQEDSAVYLCASSFPLAGGGENQETQYFGPGTRLLVL.

V is TRBV2 and J is TRBJ1-4; D uncertain. The V gene lost 1 base and the J gene lost 2 bases, with 8 bases spanning the gap. The length of the CDR3 is 15 residues. Germline V CDR1 and CDR2: SNHLY, FYNNEI. The CDR3 is CASSEDDGTNEKLFF. DNA of the CDR3: TGTGCCAGCAGTGAAGACGATGGGACTAATGAAAAACTGTTTTTT.

J is TRBJ1-5 and V is TRBV12-5; 11 bases are a match to TRBD1. This CDR3 is built from 17 residues. Germline CDR1 is LGHNT and CDR2 is FRNRAP. Germline trimming cut 1 base from V and 5 bases from J; bases unmatched to any gene: 7. This CDR3 is CASGLGVGQGAYQPQHF. The CDR3 region has the DNA TGTGCTAGTGGTTTGGGAGTCGGACAGGGGGCTTATCAGCCCCAGCATTTT.

In DNA, the CDR3 is TGTGCCAGCAGCGTTGGGACAGGGATGGGTCACGAGCAGTACTTC. This encodes CASSVGTGMGHEQYF. V and J are TRBV9 and TRBJ2-7; TRBD1 matches at 9 bases. Germline assignment: CDR1 SGDLS and CDR2 YYNGEE. The CDR3 totals 15 residues. Trimming removed 2 bases from V and 5 bases from J; junction bases left unmatched: 8.

This clone appeared a single time. V usage is TRBV4-1 and J usage is TRBJ1-1, with 8 bases aligning to TRBD1. Losses at the gene ends were 2 bases for V and 3 bases for J; bases not matched to a gene: 8. Germline V gene data show CDR1 as MGHRA and CDR2 as YSYEKL. CDR3 length: 16 residues. In DNA form, the CDR3 reads TGCGCCAGCAGCCAACAAACCAGGGGGCGCGACACTGAAGCTTTCTTT. Residues: CASSQQTRGRDTEAFF.

J is TRBJ2-2 and V is TRBV5-4; TRBD2 matches 13 bases. With 0 bases clipped from V and 8 bases from J, the junction kept 4 bases outside the gene matches. Per germline, CDR1 SGHNT and CDR2 YYREEE (reference sequence). The CDR3 is 16 amino acids. This CDR3 is CASSLGLAGGLGELFF. The CDR3 DNA is TGTGCCAGCAGCTTGGGACTAGCGGGAGGACTAGGGGAGCTGTTTTTT.

On this clone itself: Additional DNA sequences in this sample encode the identical CDR3. The chain links TRBV5-6 to TRBJ2-7; unclear D gene. Per the germline V gene, CDR1 is SGHDT and CDR2 is YYEEEE. The CDR3 spans 14 residues. V was cut by 0 bases and J by 0 bases, with 7 bases left in between. Here the CDR3 reads CASSLAGVSYEQYF. The CDR3 region has the DNA TGTGCCAGCAGCTTGGCCGGAGTCTCCTACGAGCAGTACTTC.

The V and J genes are TRBV2 and TRBJ2-5; 10 positions agree with TRBD2. TRBJ2-7 explains the end of the DNA better; the J call may be wrong. In germline, CDR1 is SNHLY, CDR2 FYNNEI. The CDR3 consists of 17 residues. CDR3 protein: CASSPVAGGPSSYEQYF. In DNA, the CDR3 is TGTGCCAGCAGTCCCGTAGCGGGGGGACCTAGCTCCTACGAGCAGTACTTC.

The V gene is TRBV6-5, the J gene TRBJ1-1; D uncertain. Between the trimmed V and J ends, which lost 0 bases and 3 bases, there was a span of 8 bases. The CDR3 sequence is 14 residues long. The V gene's germline CDR1 is MNHEY and CDR2 SVGAGI. CDR3 nucleotide sequence: TGTGCCAGCAGTTACTCCGATTCGGACACTGAAGCTTTCTTT. Its protein product is CASSYSDSDTEAFF.

The chain couples TRBV4-2 to TRBJ2-3, with a tentative D call TRBD2 (6 bases). This CDR3 has 15 residues. Looked up from germline, CDR1 is LGHNA and CDR2 is YNFKEQ. Trimming removed 0 bases at V and 0 bases at J, with 7 bases between. The CDR3 nucleotides read TGTGCCAGCAGCCAAGAGGCGGGGAGCACAGATACGCAGTATTTT. This translates into CASSQEAGSTDTQYF.

This sequence joins TRBV7-2 and TRBJ2-5; 7 nucleotides match TRBD1. Per germline, CDR1 SGHTA and CDR2 FQGNSA. This CDR3 is 16 amino acids long. J was trimmed by 0 bases and V by 5 bases; bases with no gene match: 9. CDR3 sequence: CASSPRQGWYQETQYF. CDR3 DNA: TGTGCCAGCAGCCCTAGACAGGGTTGGTACCAAGAGACCCAGTACTTC. The complete variable domain, with remaining parts taken from reference TRBV7-2 and TRBJ2-5, reads GAGVSQSPSNKVTEKGKDVELRCDPISGHTALYWYRQSLGQGLEFLIYFQGNSAPDKSGLPSDRFSAERTGGSVSTLTIQRTQQEDSAVYLCASSPRQGWYQETQYFGPGTRLLVL.

The rearrangement joins TRBV11-2 to TRBJ2-7; D possibly uses TRBD1 or TRBD2 (5 bases each). Per germline, CDR1 SGHAT and CDR2 FQNNGV. The CDR3 has 16 amino acids. V was trimmed by 4 bases and J by 0 bases, leaving 16 bases between them. The CDR3 region is CASSSGLTRRSYEQYF. The CDR3 DNA follows: TGTGCCAGCAGCTCGGGGCTCACAAGGCGCTCCTACGAGCAGTACTTC.

The V call is TRBV7-8, the J call TRBJ2-1; the D is unclear. The CDR3 is 12 residues long. Germline values: CDR1 SGHVS, CDR2 FQNEAQ. V was trimmed by 7 bases and J by 6 bases, leaving 10 bases between them. CDR3 DNA sequence: TGTGCCAGCATACTCGGTGGCAATGAGCAGTTCTTC. It encodes CASILGGNEQFF.

This clone was detected a few times. The rearrangement joins TRBV4-1 to TRBJ2-7; either TRBD1 or TRBD2 may fit D (6 bases each). The CDR3 loop spans 17 amino acids. The germline V and J ends were trimmed by 0 bases and 0 bases, with 15 bases remaining between them. CDR1 is MGHRA and CDR2 is YSYEKL in the germline V gene. CDR3 DNA sequence: TGCGCCAGCAGCCAAGAAGCATGGGGGGCTGACTCCTACGAGCAGTACTTC. Its translation: CASSQEAWGADSYEQYF.

The rearrangement uses TRBV28 and TRBJ2-1; 8 bases fit TRBD1. V was clipped by 2 bases and J by 2 bases; unmatched bases: 8. The CDR3 totals 17 residues. Germline loops: CDR1 MDHEN, CDR2 SYDVKM. In nucleotides, the CDR3 is TGTGCCAGCAGTTTACAAATCGGACAGGGAACCTACAATGAGCAGTTCTTC. Its translation is CASSLQIGQGTYNEQFF.

The chain carries TRBV7-8 and TRBJ1-6; TRBD1 matches 7 bases. Germline lookup yields CDR1 SGHVS and CDR2 FQNEAQ. V was clipped by 5 bases and J by 11 bases; unmatched bases: 9. CDR3 length equals 14 residues. CDR3 DNA sequence: TGTGCCAGCAGCCTCGACAGGGTTATGGCACCCCTCCACTTT. The encoded protein is CASSLDRVMAPLHF.